The rows below give T cell receptor beta chains drawn from one sample of a study of blood T cell repertoires in COVID-19. Measured with immunoSEQ multiplex PCR; TCRdb has only the in-frame clones, and not every one. The sample comprises nearly 300,000 clones, 70% to 90% of which are singletons, and about 7% rests with the top ten. The sample consisted of peripheral blood. These receptor sequences come from a woman aged 25 to 45 who had recovered from COVID-19. CDR3s include the opening cysteine and the closing phenylalanine or tryptophan. Fields, in order: clone size, D gene, V gene, J gene, CDR3 protein, CDR3 DNA. D genes are given only for firm matches. Clone size, where shown, is once, few, many, or a class for clones that have expanded.

.	.	TRBV24-1	TRBJ2-5	CATSRSTNPSQETQYF	TGTGCCACCAGTCGCAGTACTAACCCGTCCCAAGAGACCCAGTACTTC
.	.	TRBV5-8	TRBJ2-3	CASSPSTDTQYF	TGTGCCAGCAGCCCTAGCACAGATACGCAGTATTTT
few	.	TRBV4-2	TRBJ2-2	CASSQDMGGLGELFF	TGTGCCAGCAGCCAAGATATGGGGGGTTTAGGGGAGCTGTTTTTT
.	TRBD1	TRBV30	TRBJ2-7	CAWSGGQGWYEQYF	TGTGCCTGGAGTGGGGGACAGGGGTGGTACGAGCAGTACTTC
.	.	TRBV3-1/TRBV3-2	TRBJ1-4	CASSHGRGGRLEKLFF	TGTGCCAGCAGCCACGGGAGGGGGGGCCGGCTTGAAAAACTGTTTTTT
few	.	TRBV7-9	TRBJ1-5	CASSLGGGNQPQHF	TGTGCCAGCAGCTTAGGAGGGGGTAATCAGCCCCAGCATTTT
once	.	TRBV28	TRBJ1-1	CASTPTVNTEAFF	TGTGCCAGCACCCCGACAGTGAACACTGAAGCTTTCTTT
.	.	TRBV11-1	TRBJ1-3	CASRLKRDGSGNTIYF	TGTGCCAGCAGACTCAAGCGGGACGGCTCTGGAAACACCATATATTTT
.	TRBD1	TRBV5-6	TRBJ2-2	CASSWDRGLGLFF	TGTGCCAGCAGCTGGGACAGGGGGTTGGGGCTGTTTTTT
.	.	TRBV9	TRBJ1-2	CASSGQQGFGYTF	TGTGCCAGCAGCGGACAACAGGGTTTTGGCTACACCTTC
.	TRBD1	TRBV2	TRBJ1-4	CASTQGTNEKLFF	TGTGCCAGCACACAGGGGACTAATGAAAAACTGTTTTTT
.	.	TRBV30	TRBJ1-1	CAWSVRANTEAFF	TGTGCCTGGAGTGTACGAGCGAACACTGAAGCTTTCTTT
once	TRBD2	TRBV19	TRBJ2-3	CASHRSGGMSDTQYF	TGTGCCAGCCATCGTAGCGGGGGTATGTCAGATACGCAGTATTTT
.	.	TRBV30	TRBJ1-1	CAWSIQWNTEAFF	TGTGCCTGGAGTATCCAATGGAACACTGAAGCTTTCTTT
.	TRBD1	TRBV11-2	TRBJ2-5	CASSLQGQGWQETQYF	TGTGCCAGCAGCTTACAGGGACAGGGTTGGCAAGAGACCCAGTACTTC
few	TRBD1	TRBV12-5	TRBJ2-7	CASGTGGEQYF	TGTGCTAGTGGTACAGGGGGCGAGCAGTACTTC
.	.	TRBV28	TRBJ2-7	CASSLTGMSSYEQYF	TGTGCCAGCAGTTTGACCGGGATGAGCTCCTACGAGCAGTACTTC
.	TRBD1	TRBV4-1	TRBJ2-7	CASSQTDRGLSEQYF	TGCGCCAGCAGCCAGACGGACAGGGGGCTAAGCGAGCAGTACTTC
.	TRBD1	TRBV2	TRBJ2-2	CASSKETGGAGGELFF	TGTGCCAGCAGTAAGGAGACAGGGGGCGCGGGCGGGGAGCTGTTTTTT
.	.	TRBV7-9	TRBJ1-1	CASSATTGFSTEAFF	TGTGCCAGCAGCGCAACGACAGGTTTTTCCACTGAAGCTTTCTTT
.	.	TRBV7-2	TRBJ1-3	CASSLALTASGNTIYF	TGTGCCAGCAGCTTAGCGCTGACAGCCTCTGGAAACACCATATATTTT
.	.	TRBV7-2	TRBJ2-1	CASSLGPGRNEQFF	TGTGCCAGCAGCTTAGGACCAGGGAGGAATGAGCAGTTCTTC
.	.	TRBV18	TRBJ2-5	CASSPAEPGTSPGTQYF	TGTGCCAGCTCACCAGCCGAACCCGGGACATCCCCGGGGACCCAGTACTTC
.	.	TRBV11-1	TRBJ1-1	CASSLYGLSSNTEAFF	TGTGCCAGCAGCTTATATGGCTTAAGTTCGAACACTGAAGCTTTCTTT
.	.	TRBV30	TRBJ1-2	CAWGQNYGYTF	TGTGCCTGGGGGCAGAACTATGGCTACACCTTC
.	.	TRBV5-1	TRBJ2-2	CASRPTGRNTGELFF	TGCGCCAGCCGACCAACGGGGAGGAACACCGGGGAGCTGTTTTTT
once	TRBD1	TRBV30	TRBJ2-1	CAWEGARTQFF	TGTGCCTGGGAGGGGGCCCGAACACAGTTCTTC
.	.	TRBV5-1	TRBJ2-5	CASSLGSNSQETQYF	TGCGCCAGCAGCTTGGGATCCAACAGCCAAGAGACCCAGTACTTC
.	.	TRBV5-4	TRBJ2-2	CASSSQPTGELFF	TGTGCCAGCAGCTCACAGCCCACCGGGGAGCTGTTTTTT
.	.	TRBV5-1	TRBJ1-6	CASSLGLQGSYYNSPLHF	TGCGCCAGCAGCTTGGGGTTACAGGGATCGTATTATAATTCACCCCTCCACTTT
.	.	TRBV4-1	TRBJ1-3	CASSNTGTSGNTIYF	TGCGCCAGCAGCAATACCGGGACTTCAGGGAACACCATATATTTT
.	.	TRBV5-1	TRBJ2-3	CASSLAAGAGIDTQYF	TGCGCCAGCAGCTTGGCCGCGGGGGCCGGGATAGATACGCAGTATTTT
once	TRBD1	TRBV5-4	TRBJ1-4	CASSLRPGQYEKLFF	TGTGCCAGCAGCTTGCGCCCGGGACAGTATGAAAAACTGTTTTTT
.	TRBD1	TRBV6-4	TRBJ2-3	CASRVGTGTDTQYF	TGTGCCAGCAGAGTCGGGACAGGCACAGATACGCAGTATTTT
.	.	TRBV5-1	TRBJ1-2	CASSLDRYGYTF	TGCGCCAGCAGCTTGGACAGATATGGCTACACCTTC
few	.	TRBV2	TRBJ1-5	CASSGGYSNQPQHF	TGTGCCAGCTCGGGAGGTTATAGCAATCAGCCCCAGCATTTT
.	.	TRBV4-2	TRBJ1-5	CASSPRLTPLNQPQHF	TGTGCCAGCAGCCCCAGATTGACACCCCTCAATCAGCCCCAGCATTTT
.	.	TRBV30	TRBJ2-1	CAWSGMRDEQFF	TGTGCCTGGAGTGGGATGAGGGATGAGCAGTTCTTC
few	.	TRBV19	TRBJ2-1	CASSIDIRQVMSNNEQFF	TGTGCCAGTAGTATAGATATCAGACAGGTGATGTCTAACAATGAGCAGTTCTTC
.	.	TRBV11-1	TRBJ1-2	CASSRTGNLGYTF	TGTGCCAGCAGCCGTACAGGGAATCTTGGCTACACCTTC
.	.	TRBV5-1	TRBJ2-7	CASSFGGPSYEQYF	TGCGCCAGCAGCTTCGGGGGGCCTTCCTACGAGCAGTACTTC
once	.	TRBV6-5	TRBJ2-3	CASSRPGTRTDTQYF	TGTGCCAGCAGTCGGCCGGGAACTCGCACAGATACGCAGTATTTT
.	.	TRBV27	TRBJ2-2	CASSLGRLVGELFF	TGTGCCAGCAGTTTAGGCAGGCTGGTGGGGGAGCTGTTTTTT
.	.	TRBV11-2	TRBJ1-1	CASSLSSGGDTEAFF	TGTGCCAGCAGCTTATCGTCCGGGGGTGACACTGAAGCTTTCTTT
.	TRBD2	TRBV6-5	TRBJ2-3	CASSYAGGRLTDTQYF	TGTGCCAGCAGTTACGCGGGGGGCAGACTCACAGATACGCAGTATTTT
.	.	TRBV5-6	TRBJ1-6	CASSLAGNNSPLHF	TGTGCCAGCAGCTTGGCTGGCAATAATTCACCCCTCCACTTT
.	.	TRBV6-2/TRBV6-3	TRBJ2-5	CASSYSSSRGETQYF	TGTGCCAGCAGTTACTCGAGTTCCAGGGGTGAGACCCAGTACTTC
.	TRBD1	TRBV30	TRBJ1-6	CAWSRGTGDSPLHF	TGTGCCTGGAGTCGGGGGACAGGGGATTCACCCCTCCACTTT
once	.	TRBV5-4	TRBJ2-5	CASSLLTRIQETQYF	TGTGCCAGCAGCTTGCTTACGCGGATCCAAGAGACCCAGTACTTC
.	.	TRBV2	TRBJ2-7	CASSEDRDHEQYF	TGTGCCAGCAGTGAAGACAGGGACCACGAGCAGTACTTC
.	.	TRBV11-2	TRBJ1-3	CASSQLHYSGNTIYF	TGTGCCAGCAGCCAATTACACTACTCTGGAAACACCATATATTTT